This T cell receptor (beta chain) was sequenced in a study of blood T cell repertoires in COVID-19 (dated by TCRdb to the early 2020s). Study-wide context: Samples from collaborators originated in the United States, Italy and Spain and spanned both the acute and convalescent phases of COVID-19. Deeply sampled blood TCRbeta repertoires from subjects exposed to, actively infected with, or recovered from COVID-19 were included in the dataset. The prospective study material was composed of cDNA or gDNA derived from T cells, B-cell-depleted T cells, or PBMCs. A de-identified subject ID, COVID-19 status, age in years and sex were almost always included in the sample metadata. Where available, HLA class I and class II types were obtained from metadata supplied by the sample provider rather than from assay-based typing. A freely available public database, intended as a resource for researchers studying the immune response to SARS-CoV-2, is where the repertoires were released. Samples came from the ongoing ImmuneRACE study (first 160 participants) plus 1,254 subjects from 6 global collaborators. General findings and caveats noted by the study authors: Clinical and demographic metadata were provided uncurated, with the amount varying by source and participant.

The immunoSEQ Assay, a bias-controlled multiplex PCR, was used to amplify TCRbeta CDR3 regions from genomic DNA. The study's own analysis went as follows. Within the assay, amplification of reference gene primers was used to estimate how many nucleated cells each sample contained. Sequence reads were collapsed and filtered to measure the absolute abundance of every unique TCRbeta CDR3 rearrangement. For each sample, productive Simpson clonality was calculated by taking the square root of Simpson's diversity index across productive rearrangements. TCRdb carries this immuneACCESS record with in-frame sequences only. Its versions omit some clonotypes, under half of them owing to an unresolved V gene in the studies checked, with the rest unexplained. Clone size and the V and J calls come from that table; the DNA yielded D and trimming. Here the sample has about 250,000 clones; 83% occur a single time. The ten largest clones add up to around 5.5% of the sample.

Each collaborating institution followed its own protocols to collect whole blood in K2EDTA tubes. For TCRbeta analysis, collaborators shipped samples as frozen whole blood, isolated PBMCs, or DNA extracted from either of those sample types. V lost 7 bases and J lost 9 bases; the stretch between them is 19 bases long. CDR1 and CDR2, per the germline V gene, are MDHEN and SYDVKM. Including the terminal cysteine and phenylalanine, the CDR3 comprises 13 residues. Solely the CDR3 DNA is kept, with 39 bases framed from the first base. A note on this clone: Its antigen is not yet known. No much larger clone is present one base from it, and per-base qualities are unavailable.

This TCR derives from a human donor in a cohort sampled during active COVID-19. The sequencing input was peripheral blood. This chain joins TRBV28 to TRBJ2-7, and TRBD2 may be the D gene, going by 6 matching bases. The nucleotide sequence is given as TGTGCCAGCAAGAGGGAGGTGCAGGGTATGCAGTACTTC. Its product reads: CASKREVQGMQYF.